These 22 T cell receptor beta chains share one sample of origin, sequenced in a study of Ad26.COV2.S vaccination and SARS-CoV-2 variants. Treatment indicated: roughly 20 received Ad26.COV2.S at low or high dose, single or two shots; roughly five received placebo; per-sample allocation not given. Sample collection was performed on day 63 after the first vaccine or placebo injection. Sequencing was performed with immunoSEQ multiplex PCR; in TCRdb, only in-frame clones are kept and a portion is missing. Of hundreds of thousands of clones in the sample, roughly 89% were seen once. This specimen consisted of peripheral blood, obtained in a trial of Ad26.COV2.S vaccine versus placebo. Source of these receptors: a person aged 18-65 years who received the Ad26.COV2.S COVID-19 vaccine or a placebo.

The CDR3 sequence is CASSSTRQGPPETQYF. The CDR3 region has the DNA TGTGCCAGCAGTTCGACACGACAGGGTCCACCCGAGACCCAGTACTTC. The chain carries TRBV6-5 and TRBJ2-5, with 7 bases identical to TRBD1. The trim removed 4 bases at V and 5 bases at J, leaving 13 bases unmatched. Germline loops: CDR1 MNHEY, CDR2 SVGAGI. This CDR3 comprises 16 residues.

The V and J genes are TRBV28 and TRBJ2-3; TRBD2 might be the D (6 bases). V gave up 5 bases and J gave up 0 bases, with 9 bases separating them. Germline CDR1 MDHEN, CDR2 SYDVKM. This CDR3 is 14 amino acids long. The CDR3 DNA reads as TGTGCCAGCAGTCGGGGGACTAGCACAGATACGCAGTATTTT. It translates to CASSRGTSTDTQYF.

To note about this clone: Other nucleotide sequences from this sample produce the same CDR3. The chain is built from TRBV5-1 and TRBJ2-7; D might be TRBD2 (5 bases). Trimming cost V 7 bases and J 1 base, with 9 bases left between them. Germline V gene sequence: CDR1 SGHRS, CDR2 YFSETQ. This CDR3 is built from 12 residues. As DNA, the CDR3 is TGCGCCAGCTCCAGCGGTTCCTACGAGCAGTACTTC. It translates to CASSSGSYEQYF.

In this sample, this clone turned up a few times. This chain connects TRBV6-2 or TRBV6-3 to TRBJ1-1; D remains unclear. V lost 5 bases, J lost 6 bases, and 13 bases lay in between. The CDR3 spans 13 residues. From germline, CDR1 is MNHEY and CDR2 SVGEGT. The CDR3 reads CASSAYYSSEAFF. CDR3 nucleotides: TGTGCCAGCAGTGCATATTACAGCTCTGAAGCTTTCTTT.

V usage is TRBV7-2 and J usage is TRBJ2-2; D gene unclear. V gave up 1 base and J gave up 7 bases, with 4 bases separating them. The CDR3 has 12 amino acids. Germline CDR1 SGHTA, CDR2 FQGNSA. The CDR3 DNA reads TGTGCCAGCAGCTTAGAGCACGGGGAGCTGTTTTTT. Its translation: CASSLEHGELFF.

V and J are TRBV5-6 and TRBJ1-1; 10 nucleotides match TRBD1. The CDR3 has 15 amino acids. V trimming: 4 bases; J trimming: 0 bases; junction bases outside the gene matches: 3. Germline CDR1 is SGHDT and CDR2 is YYEEEE. CDR3 in DNA: TGTGCCAGCAGCATAGGACAGGGGGTGAACACTGAAGCTTTCTTT. This gives the protein CASSIGQGVNTEAFF. Drawing the rest from reference TRBV5-6 and TRBJ1-1, the complete variable domain is DAGVTQSPTHLIKTRGQQVTLRCSPKSGHDTVSWYQQALGQGPQFIFQYYEEEERQRGNFPDRFSGHQFPNYSSELNVNALLLGDSALYLCASSIGQGVNTEAFFGQGTRLTVV.

V usage is TRBV15 and J usage is TRBJ2-2; TRBD1 is a possible D gene (6 bases). The germline V gene encodes CDR1 LNHNV and CDR2 YYDKDF (reference sequence). The germline V and J ends were trimmed by 1 base and 5 bases, with 20 bases remaining between them. The CDR3 runs 18 residues. The chain's CDR3 is CATSRGKYRVGSTGELFF. In DNA, the CDR3 is TGTGCCACCAGCAGAGGAAAATACAGGGTGGGGTCTACCGGGGAGCTGTTTTTT.

The rearrangement uses TRBV11-1 and TRBJ2-2; no reliable D call. This CDR3 is 14 amino acids long. Trimming stripped 5 bases from V and 10 bases from J, with 17 bases between. Germline V CDR1 and CDR2: SGHAT, FQDESV (reference sequence). CDR3: CASSLRTQAEELFF. The CDR3 region has the DNA TGTGCCAGCAGCCTCAGGACGCAGGCCGAGGAGCTGTTTTTT.

This clone was seen a single time. V usage is TRBV4-3 and J usage is TRBJ2-1; D not resolved. This CDR3 has 17 amino acids. The germline gives CDR1 LGHNA, CDR2 YSLEER. Trimming removed 0 bases at V and 3 bases at J, with 15 bases between. In DNA, the CDR3 is TGCGCCAGCAGCCAAGATGGCTCGGCGGACCTCTACAATGAGCAGTTCTTC. Amino acid sequence: CASSQDGSADLYNEQFF.

V is TRBV27 and J is TRBJ2-2; D uncertain. Trimming left V 4 bases short and J 5 bases short, with 11 bases between. Germline CDR1 MNHEY, CDR2 SMNVEV (reference sequence). The CDR3 is 14 amino acids. Written as DNA, the CDR3 is TGTGCCAGCAGTTATAAGACCGGGACCGGGGAGCTGTTTTTT. Amino acid sequence: CASSYKTGTGELFF.

There are a few counts of this clone. The chain is built from TRBV21-1 and TRBJ1-5; TRBD1 was called by the table and not checked on the DNA. TRBV21-1 has pseudogene status. CDR3 size: 17 residues. The CDR3 loop is CASSEPWTVKSNQPQHF. CDR3 nucleotide sequence: TGTGCCAGCAGCGAACCCTGGACAGTTAAAAGCAATCAGCCCCAGCATTTT.

V is TRBV4-3 and J is TRBJ1-1; D is uncertain. The length of the CDR3 is 14 residues. V was shortened by 0 bases and J by 3 bases, with 8 bases between the two germline ends. Germline values: CDR1 LGHNA, CDR2 YSLEER. CDR3 bases: TGCGCCAGCAGCCAAGAATGGCGGGACACTGAAGCTTTCTTT. Its protein is CASSQEWRDTEAFF.

As DNA, the CDR3 is TGTGCCAGCAGTTTATTTCTCTCTGGGGCCAACGTCCTGACTTTC. Its protein product is CASSLFLSGANVLTF. The chain couples TRBV27 to TRBJ2-6, with D uncertain. The CDR3 has 15 residues. The V end was cut by 1 base, the J end by 0 bases, with 4 bases between. Per the germline V gene, CDR1 is MNHEY and CDR2 is SMNVEV (reference sequence).

This clone was counted between two and nine times. The chain recombines TRBV24-1 with TRBJ2-1; possible D gene TRBD2, 6 bases. Trimming stripped 6 bases from V and 5 bases from J, with 10 bases between. The CDR3 is made up of 13 amino acids. CDR1 and CDR2 (germline): KGHDR, SFDVKD. DNA for the CDR3: TGTGCCACCAGTCGCCTAGCGAACAATGAGCAGTTCTTC. Residues: CATSRLANNEQFF.

The chain couples TRBV7-9 to TRBJ2-1, with 10 bases aligning to TRBD2. Trimming took 5 bases from V and 8 from J; bases not matched to a gene: 9. This CDR3 is built from 15 residues. Germline V lookup: CDR1 SEHNR, CDR2 FQNEAQ (reference sequence). The CDR3 sequence: CASSPASGRAYEQFF. The CDR3 bases are TGTGCCAGCAGCCCGGCGAGCGGGAGGGCGTATGAGCAGTTCTTC. The entire variable domain, with the rest obtained from reference TRBV7-9 and TRBJ2-1, is as follows: DTGVSQNPRHKITKRGQNVTFRCDPISEHNRLYWYRQTLGQGPEFLTYFQNEAQLEKSRLLSDRFSAERPKGSFSTLEIQRTEQGDSAMYLCASSPASGRAYEQFFGPGTRLTVL.

A single count supports this clone. CDR3 residues: CASNNPEEKLFF. The CDR3 DNA is TGTGCCAGCAATAACCCGGAGGAAAAACTGTTTTTT. The gene calls are TRBV2 and TRBJ1-4; D remains ambiguous. The CDR3 is 12 amino acids. Germline V gene data show CDR1 as SNHLY and CDR2 as FYNNEI. The V gene lost 7 bases and the J gene lost 8 bases, with 11 bases spanning the gap.

The V and J genes are TRBV4-1 and TRBJ2-7, with D perhaps assigned TRBD1 or TRBD2 (5 bases each). This CDR3 is built from 15 residues. Germline values: CDR1 MGHRA, CDR2 YSYEKL. Trimming pared 4 bases from V and 4 bases from J, leaving 17 bases between. CDR3 amino acids: CASSLVTGGGYEQYF. Written as DNA, the CDR3 is TGCGCCAGCAGCCTTGTAACAGGAGGCGGATACGAGCAGTACTTC.

This chain connects TRBV5-1 to TRBJ2-5; 12 bases agree with TRBD2. Germline V gene lookup returns CDR1 SGHRS and CDR2 YFSETQ. The junction had 0 bases not matched to a gene; V was cut back by 5 bases and J by 4 bases. CDR3 length: 13 residues. CDR3 loop: CASRLAGGETQYF. DNA of the CDR3: TGCGCCAGCAGACTAGCGGGAGGAGAGACCCAGTACTTC.

The chain combines TRBV3-1 (or the pseudogene TRBV3-2) with TRBJ1-1; maybe TRBD1 (5 bases). The CDR3 has 14 residues. Trimming took off 6 bases at V and 2 bases at J, with 13 bases between the two ends. CDR1 is LGHDT and CDR2 is YNNKEL in the germline V gene (reference sequence). The CDR3 loop reads CASRRDQGNTEAFF. In DNA form, the CDR3 reads TGTGCCAGCAGGAGAGACCAGGGTAACACTGAAGCTTTCTTT.

This sequence joins TRBV6-2 or TRBV6-3 and TRBJ2-2, with D unresolved. The CDR3 consists of 16 residues. The germline gives CDR1 MNHEY, CDR2 SVGEGT. Deletions cut 7 bases from V and 3 bases from J, with 18 bases between. DNA for the CDR3: TGTGCCAGCACCCCGAGGTGGCAGCAAGACACCGGGGAGCTGTTTTTT. Encoded protein: CASTPRWQQDTGELFF.

The V and J genes are TRBV6-2 or TRBV6-3 and TRBJ2-7, with D unresolved. The CDR3 runs to 14 residues. V was cut by 5 bases and J by 0 bases, with 11 bases left in between. Germline CDR1 and CDR2: MNHEY and SVGEGT. The CDR3 DNA reads as TGTGCCAGCAGTCGGCCCCCCAGCTCCTACGAGCAGTACTTC. Protein sequence: CASSRPPSSYEQYF.

The CDR3 here is CASSADREGTEAFF. The CDR3 DNA sequence: TGTGCCAGCAGTGCGGACAGGGAAGGCACTGAAGCTTTCTTT. The genes are TRBV25-1 and TRBJ1-1; TRBD1 matches 8 bases. With V trimmed by 4 bases and J by 4 bases, 5 bases remained unmatched. Germline CDR1 and CDR2: MGHDK and SYGVNS. The CDR3 has 14 residues.